The entry below describes one T cell receptor (beta chain). It lacks a known antigen. Base qualities are not provided; no much larger clone lies one nucleotide away. Library creation used 5' RACE. Sequencing used an Illumina HiSeq 2500. A second PCR of roughly 6 to 11 cycles was run with a J-beta primer mix and a sample-barcoded 5' primer. Each TCR beta cDNA molecule received a unique molecular identifier from a template-switch 5' adaptor carrying 12 random nucleotides. Each sample yielded at least 3 million CDR3-containing paired-end reads. First-strand cDNA synthesis was performed from all RNA using the Mint cDNA synthesis kit, with priming by a TRBC-specific oligonucleotide. Following uracil-DNA glycosylase treatment, a first 18-cycle PCR with universal primers M1SS and BC2_uni_R was performed on all cDNA. Under the source paper's analysis protocol: Each sample was normalized by randomly selecting 1 million high-quality reads, each carrying a distinct molecular identifier. Reads sharing molecular identifiers were discarded rather than binned into consensus sequences. MiTCR, set to a Q25 quality threshold and the strictest error-elimination algorithm, was used for CDR3 identification, clonotype clustering and error correction. Lower-bound total TCR beta diversity was estimated with a nonparametric unseen species model using Euler transformation. TCRdb itself trimmed the public reads at Q25 with fastp, ran MiXCR and retained productive beta chains. One record per CDR3 amino acid sequence lists the most common genes and DNA. TCRdb's processing, not the study's, gives the V and J calls here. The sample table shows about 800,000 distinct CDR3 sequences, and 58% are seen once. The ten largest account for 20% to 25% of the sample.

The data originate from a study of blood T cells in healthy people across ages (dated by TCRdb to the mid-2010s). Looking at the study overall: In model experiments, roughly one uniquely barcoded TCR beta cDNA molecule per two T cells was captured by template switching. Age-related changes in TCR beta repertoire diversity were measured in the study by deep sequencing normalized with unique cDNA molecular identifiers. Four age groups were formed from the donors: young (average about 15 years), middle-aged (approximately 39), aged (around 62) and long-lived (roughly 88). Donors of different ages were randomly distributed across sequencing lanes to avoid experimental bias. Two additional independent replicas of 1 million unique cDNA reads from the same blood draw were analyzed for two donors (one aged 18 to 29 and one aged 80 or older).

The paper as a whole reports these results and caveats: Because donor CMV infection status was unknown, age-related changes in expanded clonotypes were potentially confounded. Bulk unsorted PBMC profiling prevented conclusive comparison of naive and antigen-experienced compartments. As age increased, observed TCR beta diversity per million T cells dropped in a roughly linear way, and a significant reduction was already evident by age approximately 40. Estimates of total diversity based on one million sequenced T cells were considered lower bounds and underestimates. The percentage of naive T cells measured by flow cytometry correlated strongly with observed TCR beta diversity. Compared with the aged group, the long-lived group had more naive CD4+ T cells, fewer expanded clones and increased TCR diversity, a pattern suggesting age selection.

The donors were roughly 40 Caucasian individuals from Russia, aged roughly 6 to 100 years, who were systemically healthy. Each donor gave 9 to 10 milliliters of peripheral blood, collected into EDTA-treated Vacutainer tubes. Ficoll-Paque density-gradient centrifugation was used to isolate PBMCs, with at least 6 million per sample. Trizol reagent was used to extract total RNA from PBMCs, with at least 6 micrograms per sample. Naive CD45RAhigh/CD27high T cell percentages were measured by flow cytometry on a PBMC aliquot from every donor. The cysteine opens and the phenylalanine closes a CDR3 of 15 amino acids. The DNA shown is the 45-base CDR3, in frame from base 1. After removal of 5 bases from V and 5 bases from J, the junction retains 9 bases not matched to a gene.

The chain is made from TRBV12-3 or TRBV12-4 and TRBJ2-3; the central 8 bases match TRBD2. The material sequenced was blood. This TCR was sampled from a man aged 30 to 39 in good health. The bases are TGTGCCAGCAGTCGAGGGACTAGGCTGGGAGATACGCAGTATTTT. Its coded protein is CASSRGTRLGDTQYF.